Listed here is a single T cell receptor (beta chain). Its antigen is unidentified. Sequencing was performed with immunoSEQ multiplex PCR; in TCRdb, only in-frame clones are kept and a portion is missing. The data contain 20,000 to 30,000 clones, about 77% of them singletons. The data originate from a study of OX40 agonist ivuxolimab in advanced cancers. Regarding the study as a whole: At doses 0.1 to 3.0 mg/kg, CD4+ and CD8+ clones expanded.

Germline V gives CDR1 SNHLY, CDR2 FYNNEI. The CDR3 is made up of 12 amino acids. V lost 5 bases, J lost 8 bases, and 3 bases stayed unmatched. Collection of blood occurred at baseline, at cycle 4 day 1, and at cycle 7 day 1. This sequence was found in an adult with an advanced solid tumor such as melanoma, head and neck, liver or kidney cancer. V and J are TRBV2 and TRBJ1-2; 9 nucleotides line up with TRBD1. The starting material was CD4+ or CD8+ T cells sorted from blood, obtained in a trial of the OX40 agonist ivuxolimab. The CDR3 loop reads CASSTGGDGYTF. The CDR3 region has the DNA TGTGCCAGCAGTACAGGGGGCGACGGCTACACCTTC.